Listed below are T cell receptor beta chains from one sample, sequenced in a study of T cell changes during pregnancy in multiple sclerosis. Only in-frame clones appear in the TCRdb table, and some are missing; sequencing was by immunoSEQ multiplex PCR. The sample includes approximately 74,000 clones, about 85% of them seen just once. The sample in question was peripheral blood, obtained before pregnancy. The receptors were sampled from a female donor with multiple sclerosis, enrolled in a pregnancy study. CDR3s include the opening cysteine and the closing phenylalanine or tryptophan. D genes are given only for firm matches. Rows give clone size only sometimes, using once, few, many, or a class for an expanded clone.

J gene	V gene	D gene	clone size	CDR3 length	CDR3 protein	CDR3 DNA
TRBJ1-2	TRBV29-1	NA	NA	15	CSVEEGSIQGYGYTF	TGCAGCGTTGAAGAAGGGTCAATCCAGGGGTATGGCTACACCTTC
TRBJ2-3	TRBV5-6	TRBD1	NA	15	CASSLGQGMADTQYF	TGTGCCAGCAGCTTGGGACAGGGAATGGCAGATACGCAGTATTTT
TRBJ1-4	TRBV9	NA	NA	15	CASSVGPTANEKLFF	TGTGCCAGCAGCGTAGGACCGACTGCGAATGAAAAACTGTTTTTT
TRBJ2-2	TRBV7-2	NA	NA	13	CASSFQGTGELFF	TGTGCCAGCAGCTTCCAGGGGACCGGGGAGCTGTTTTTT
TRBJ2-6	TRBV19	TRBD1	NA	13	CASSVGQGEVLTF	TGTGCCAGTAGTGTAGGACAGGGAGAAGTCCTGACTTTC
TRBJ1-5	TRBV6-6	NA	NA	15	CASSFGGVANQPQHF	TGTGCCAGCAGTTTTGGGGGGGTGGCCAATCAGCCCCAGCATTTT
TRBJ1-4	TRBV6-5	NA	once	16	CASSWSRDSTNEKLFF	TGTGCCAGCAGTTGGAGCAGGGATTCCACTAATGAAAAACTGTTTTTT
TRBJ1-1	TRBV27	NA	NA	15	CASSLGGGWNTEAFF	TGTGCCAGCAGTTTGGGGGGGGGTTGGAACACTGAAGCTTTCTTT
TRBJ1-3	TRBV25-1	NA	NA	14	CASGEVETGNTIYF	TGTGCCAGCGGAGAGGTTGAAACTGGAAACACCATATATTTT
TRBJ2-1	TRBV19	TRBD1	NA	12	CASSMGQGLPFF	TGTGCCAGTAGTATGGGACAGGGGTTACCGTTCTTC
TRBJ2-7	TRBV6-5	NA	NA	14	CASRSQGHGYEQYF	TGTGCCAGCAGATCCCAGGGCCACGGCTACGAGCAGTACTTC
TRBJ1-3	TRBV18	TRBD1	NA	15	CASSAGQGPGNTIYF	TGTGCCAGCTCAGCAGGACAGGGCCCTGGAAACACCATATATTTT
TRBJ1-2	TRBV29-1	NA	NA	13	CSSRITGSYGYTF	TGCAGCTCCAGAATTACAGGGAGCTATGGCTACACCTTC
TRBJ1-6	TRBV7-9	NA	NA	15	CASSLRGLYNSPLHF	TGTGCCAGCAGCTTGCGGGGACTCTATAATTCACCCCTCCACTTT
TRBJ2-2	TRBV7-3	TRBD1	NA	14	CASSTTGATGELFF	TGTGCCAGCAGCACCACAGGGGCCACCGGGGAGCTGTTTTTT
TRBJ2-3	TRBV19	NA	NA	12	CASSIRGDTQYF	TGTGCCAGTAGTATTAGGGGAGATACGCAGTATTTT
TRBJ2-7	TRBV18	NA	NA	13	CASSPGLGYEQYF	TGTGCCAGCTCACCAGGACTGGGCTACGAGCAGTACTTC
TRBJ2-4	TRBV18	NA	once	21	CASSPRKKGGLFSSVDSIQYF	TGTGCCAGCTCACCACGAAAGAAAGGGGGCTTATTTTCTAGCGTGGATAGCATTCAGTACTTC
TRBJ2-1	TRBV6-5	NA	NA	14	CASSYGASYNEQFF	TGTGCCAGCAGTTACGGGGCTAGCTACAATGAGCAGTTCTTC
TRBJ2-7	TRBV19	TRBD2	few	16	CASSRLGTSGSYEQYF	TGTGCCAGTAGCAGATTGGGGACTAGCGGCTCCTACGAGCAGTACTTC
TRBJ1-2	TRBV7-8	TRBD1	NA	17	CASSPKTGTGWDYGYTF	TGTGCCAGCAGCCCCAAAACCGGGACAGGGTGGGACTATGGCTACACCTTC
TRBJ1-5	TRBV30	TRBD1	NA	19	CAWSVRLPRGQGIHQPQHF	TGTGCCTGGAGTGTACGTCTCCCCCGCGGACAGGGGATCCATCAGCCCCAGCATTTT
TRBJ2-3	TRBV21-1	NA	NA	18	CASSSYLRQATSTDTQYF	TGTGCCAGCAGCTCGTATCTACGACAGGCCACGAGCACAGATACGCAGTATTTT
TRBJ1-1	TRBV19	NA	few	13	CASSGRVVTEAFF	TGTGCCAGTAGTGGCAGGGTTGTCACTGAAGCTTTCTTT
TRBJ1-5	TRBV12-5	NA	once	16	CASGPDLLPGGQPQHF	TGTGCTAGTGGCCCCGATCTTCTCCCGGGTGGACAGCCCCAGCATTTT
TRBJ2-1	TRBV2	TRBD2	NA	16	CASPRGTSGSYNEQFF	TGTGCCAGCCCTAGAGGGACTAGCGGTAGCTACAATGAGCAGTTCTTC
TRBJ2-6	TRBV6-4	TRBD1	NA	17	CASSERTGGEGANVLTF	TGTGCCAGCAGTGAAAGGACAGGGGGCGAGGGGGCCAACGTCCTGACTTTC
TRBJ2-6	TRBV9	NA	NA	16	CASSPGLSSGANVLTF	TGTGCCAGCAGCCCCGGACTGAGCTCTGGGGCCAACGTCCTGACTTTC
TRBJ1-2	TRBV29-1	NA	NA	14	CSVVQGEFNYGYTF	TGCAGCGTTGTACAGGGAGAGTTCAACTATGGCTACACCTTC
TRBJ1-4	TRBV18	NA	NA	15	CASSPTGRRNEKLFF	TGTGCCAGCTCACCAACTGGCAGGAGGAATGAAAAACTGTTTTTT
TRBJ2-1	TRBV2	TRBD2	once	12	CASPGLGNEQFF	TGTGCCAGTCCGGGACTAGGCAATGAGCAGTTCTTC
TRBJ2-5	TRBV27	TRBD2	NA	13	CASAGGGQETQYF	TGTGCCAGTGCGGGAGGGGGCCAAGAGACCCAGTACTTC
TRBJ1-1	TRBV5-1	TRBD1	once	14	CASSLEHGTVEAFF	TGCGCCAGCAGCTTGGAACACGGGACAGTTGAAGCTTTCTTT